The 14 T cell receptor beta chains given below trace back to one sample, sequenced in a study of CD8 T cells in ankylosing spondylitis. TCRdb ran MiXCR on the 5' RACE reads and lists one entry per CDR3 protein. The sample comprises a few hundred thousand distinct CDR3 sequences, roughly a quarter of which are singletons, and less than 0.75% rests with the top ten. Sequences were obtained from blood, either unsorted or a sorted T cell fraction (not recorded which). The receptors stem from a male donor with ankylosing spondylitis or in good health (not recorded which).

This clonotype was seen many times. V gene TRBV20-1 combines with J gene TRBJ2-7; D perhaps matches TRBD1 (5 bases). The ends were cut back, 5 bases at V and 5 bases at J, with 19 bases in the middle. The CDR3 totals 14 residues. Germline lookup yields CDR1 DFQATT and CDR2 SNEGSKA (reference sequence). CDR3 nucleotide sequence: TGCAGTGCTCCCCAAGGGCCAGGGCTCAACGAGCAGTACTTC. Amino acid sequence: CSAPQGPGLNEQYF.

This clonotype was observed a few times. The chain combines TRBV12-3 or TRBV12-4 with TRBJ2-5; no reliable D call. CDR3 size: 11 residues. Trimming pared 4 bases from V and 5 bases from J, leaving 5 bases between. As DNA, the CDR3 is TGTGCCAGCAGTTCGCCCGAGACCCAGTACTTC. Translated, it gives CASSSPETQYF.

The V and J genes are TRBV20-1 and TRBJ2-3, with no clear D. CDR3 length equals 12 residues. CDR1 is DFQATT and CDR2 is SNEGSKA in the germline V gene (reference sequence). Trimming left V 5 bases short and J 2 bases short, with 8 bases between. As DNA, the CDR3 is TGCAGTGCTCCGCTAAACACAGATACGCAGTATTTT. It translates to CSAPLNTDTQYF.

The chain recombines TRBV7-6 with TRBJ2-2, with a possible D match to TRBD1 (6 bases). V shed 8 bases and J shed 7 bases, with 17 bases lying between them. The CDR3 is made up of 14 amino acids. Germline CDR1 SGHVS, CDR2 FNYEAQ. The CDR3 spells CASRDTLLGGELFF. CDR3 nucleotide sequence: TGTGCCAGCCGGGACACCCTGCTAGGCGGGGAGCTGTTTTTT.

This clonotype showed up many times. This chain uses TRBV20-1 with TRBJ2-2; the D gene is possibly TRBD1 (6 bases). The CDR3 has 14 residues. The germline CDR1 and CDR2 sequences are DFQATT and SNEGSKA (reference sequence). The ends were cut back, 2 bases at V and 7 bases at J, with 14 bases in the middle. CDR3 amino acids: CSARPPTGNGELFF. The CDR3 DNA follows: TGCAGTGCTAGACCCCCAACAGGGAACGGGGAGCTGTTTTTT.

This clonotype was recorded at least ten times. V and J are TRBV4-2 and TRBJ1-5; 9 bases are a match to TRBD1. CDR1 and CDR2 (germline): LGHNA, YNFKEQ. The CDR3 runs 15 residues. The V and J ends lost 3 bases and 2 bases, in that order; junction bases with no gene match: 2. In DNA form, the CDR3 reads TGTGCCAGCAGCCAGAGGACAGGGGGCAATCAGCCCCAGCATTTT. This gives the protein CASSQRTGGNQPQHF.

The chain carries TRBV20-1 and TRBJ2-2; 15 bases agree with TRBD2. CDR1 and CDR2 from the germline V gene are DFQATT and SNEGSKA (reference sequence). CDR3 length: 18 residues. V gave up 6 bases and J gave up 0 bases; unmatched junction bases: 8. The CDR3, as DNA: TGCAGTGCAACCGGACTAGCGGGGGGGCCAGCGAACACCGGGGAGCTGTTTTTT. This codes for CSATGLAGGPANTGELFF.

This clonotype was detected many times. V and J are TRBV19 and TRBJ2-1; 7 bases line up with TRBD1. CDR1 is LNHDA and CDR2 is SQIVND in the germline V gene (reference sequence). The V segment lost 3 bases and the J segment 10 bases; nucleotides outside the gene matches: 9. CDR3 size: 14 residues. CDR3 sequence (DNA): TGTGCCAGTAGTATCCCCGCACAGGGGCCAGAGCAGTTCTTC. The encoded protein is CASSIPAQGPEQFF.

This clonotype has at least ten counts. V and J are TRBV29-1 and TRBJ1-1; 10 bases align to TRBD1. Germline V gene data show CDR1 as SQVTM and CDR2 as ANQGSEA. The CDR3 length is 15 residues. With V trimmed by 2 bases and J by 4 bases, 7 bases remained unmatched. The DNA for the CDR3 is TGCAGCGTTGAACTGCGGACAGGGGGAAGCACTGAAGCTTTCTTT. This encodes CSVELRTGGSTEAFF. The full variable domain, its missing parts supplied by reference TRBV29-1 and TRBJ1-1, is SAVISQKPSRDICQRGTSLTIQCQVDSQVTMMFWYRQQPGQSLTLIATANQGSEATYESGFVIDKFPISRPNLTFSTLTVSNMSPEDSSIYLCSVELRTGGSTEAFFGQGTRLTVV.

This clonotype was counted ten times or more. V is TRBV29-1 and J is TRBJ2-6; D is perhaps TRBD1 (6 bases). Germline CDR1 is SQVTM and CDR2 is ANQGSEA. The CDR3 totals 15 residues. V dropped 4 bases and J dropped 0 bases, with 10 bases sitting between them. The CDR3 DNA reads TGCAGCGTTGTGGGGGCGTACTCTGGGGCCAACGTCCTGACTTTC. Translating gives CSVVGAYSGANVLTF. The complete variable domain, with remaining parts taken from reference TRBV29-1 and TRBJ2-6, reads SAVISQKPSRDICQRGTSLTIQCQVDSQVTMMFWYRQQPGQSLTLIATANQGSEATYESGFVIDKFPISRPNLTFSTLTVSNMSPEDSSIYLCSVVGAYSGANVLTFGAGSRLTVL.

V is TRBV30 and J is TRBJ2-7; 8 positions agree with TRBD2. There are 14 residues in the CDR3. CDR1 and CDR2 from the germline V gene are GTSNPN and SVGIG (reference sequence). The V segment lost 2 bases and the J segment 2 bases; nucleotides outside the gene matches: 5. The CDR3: CAWSQGLAAYEQYF. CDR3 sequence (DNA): TGTGCCTGGAGTCAAGGACTAGCTGCCTACGAGCAGTACTTC.

The CDR3, as DNA: TGTGCCAGCAGCTTAGATAGAACTCAAGAGACCCAGTACTTC. It encodes CASSLDRTQETQYF. The V gene is TRBV7-9, the J gene TRBJ2-5; D is unclear. Germline V gene data show CDR1 as SEHNR and CDR2 as FQNEAQ (reference sequence). Trimming took 1 base from V and 2 from J, leaving 8 bases between them. The CDR3 totals 14 residues.

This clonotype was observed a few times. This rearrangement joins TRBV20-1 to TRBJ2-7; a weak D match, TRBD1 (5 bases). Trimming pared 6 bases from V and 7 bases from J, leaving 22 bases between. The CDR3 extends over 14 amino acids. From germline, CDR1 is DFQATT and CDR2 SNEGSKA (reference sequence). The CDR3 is CSAKGRSTVGEQYF. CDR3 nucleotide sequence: TGCAGTGCGAAGGGGCGGTCAACCGTGGGAGAGCAGTACTTC.

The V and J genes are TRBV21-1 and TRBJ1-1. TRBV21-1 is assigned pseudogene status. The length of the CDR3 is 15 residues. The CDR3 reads CASSTGLCFGTEAFF. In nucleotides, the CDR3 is TGTGCCAGCAGCACCGGACTGTGTTTCGGCACTGAAGCTTTCTTT.